These 25 T cell receptor beta chains were all obtained from the same sample, sequenced in a study of OX40 agonist ivuxolimab in advanced cancers. Profiled with immunoSEQ multiplex PCR; TCRdb holds only in-frame clones, not every one. The data show around 92,000 clones, 85% to 95% seen once. Specimen: CD4+ or CD8+ T cells sorted from blood, collected in a trial of the OX40 agonist ivuxolimab. The receptors were gathered from an adult with an advanced solid tumor such as melanoma, head and neck, liver or kidney cancer.

The genes are TRBV14 and TRBJ1-2, with D possibly matching TRBD1 (6 bases). This CDR3 region has 15 residues. V was cut by 4 bases and J by 3 bases, with 15 bases left in between. Germline CDR1 and CDR2: SGHDN and FVKESK. The CDR3 nucleotides are TGTGCCAGCAGCCTATTTACAGGGTCGGACTATGGCTACACCTTC. Amino acid sequence: CASSLFTGSDYGYTF. Supplemented by reference TRBV14 and TRBJ1-2, the full variable domain reads EAGVTQFPSHSVIEKGQTVTLRCDPISGHDNLYWYRRVMGKEIKFLLHFVKESKQDESGMPNNRFLAERTGGTYSTLKVQPAELEDSGVYFCASSLFTGSDYGYTFGSGTRLTVV.

The chain recombines TRBV30 with TRBJ1-1, with D unresolved. From germline, CDR1 is GTSNPN and CDR2 SVGIG (reference sequence). Trimming stripped 3 bases from V and 10 bases from J, with 18 bases between. The CDR3 totals 13 residues. This CDR3 reads CAWRSREVWRAFF. CDR3 bases: TGTGCCTGGAGGTCAAGGGAAGTTTGGCGAGCTTTCTTT.

The rearrangement joins TRBV5-4 to TRBJ1-4; no clear D. Germline CDR1 SGHNT, CDR2 YYREEE (reference sequence). This CDR3 spans 13 amino acids. V lost 0 bases and J lost 7, with 7 bases in between. The CDR3 nucleotides read TGTGCCAGCAGCTTGGCCGGCGGTGAAAAACTGTTTTTT. Translation gives CASSLAGGEKLFF.

In its sample, this clone was seen once. CDR3 sequence (DNA): TGCGCCAGCAGCTTGGTAGCGAACGTTTACAATGAGCAGTTCTTC. This codes for CASSLVANVYNEQFF. The rearrangement joins TRBV5-1 to TRBJ2-1; TRBD2 might be the D (5 bases). The germline gives CDR1 SGHRS, CDR2 YFSETQ. Trimming took off 0 bases at V and 4 bases at J, with 11 bases between the two ends. The CDR3 sequence is 15 residues long.

This clone occurred once. This chain uses TRBV6-1 with TRBJ1-4; no reliable D call. Deletions cut 6 bases from V and 6 bases from J, with 14 bases between. Germline V gives CDR1 MNHNS, CDR2 SASEGT. CDR3 size: 14 residues. The CDR3 is CASRSGKTDEKLFF. The CDR3 region has the DNA TGTGCCAGCAGATCCGGGAAGACGGATGAAAAACTGTTTTTT.

This clone was observed a handful of times. J is TRBJ2-7 and V is TRBV6-5; possibly TRBD1 or TRBD2 for D (5 bases each). Germline lookup yields CDR1 MNHEY and CDR2 SVGAGI. This CDR3 contains 13 residues. V gave up 8 bases and J gave up 2 bases, with 13 bases separating them. The CDR3 reads CASRRDPAYEQYF. CDR3 nucleotide sequence: TGTGCCAGCCGACGGGACCCCGCCTACGAGCAGTACTTC.

V gene TRBV9 combines with J gene TRBJ2-3, with 10 bases fitting TRBD2. This CDR3 has 15 residues. Unmatched junction bases numbered 5, after V lost 3 bases and J lost 4 bases. Germline loops: CDR1 SGDLS, CDR2 YYNGEE. The CDR3 is CASSAGTSVPDTQYF. Written as DNA, the CDR3 is TGTGCCAGCAGCGCCGGGACTAGCGTCCCAGATACGCAGTATTTT.

This clone was found once. The chain couples TRBV2 to TRBJ2-2; 14 bases are a match to TRBD2. Germline trimming cut 6 bases from V and 3 bases from J; bases unmatched to any gene: 6. The CDR3 contains 17 residues. Looked up from germline, CDR1 is SNHLY and CDR2 is FYNNEI. The CDR3 DNA is TGTGCCAGCAGCGGGACTAGCGGGAGTCGGTACACCGGGGAGCTGTTTTTT. This gives the protein CASSGTSGSRYTGELFF.

CDR3 region: CACAREGGRQPQHF. CDR3 nucleotide sequence: TGTGCCTGCGCACGAGAAGGGGGCAGGCAGCCCCAGCATTTT. The rearrangement uses TRBV30 and TRBJ1-5; the match to TRBD1 covers 7 bases. Germline CDR1 reads GTSNPN; CDR2 reads SVGIG (reference sequence). This CDR3 contains 14 residues. Germline trimming cut 6 bases from V and 7 bases from J; bases unmatched to any gene: 12.

The chain combines TRBV5-4 with TRBJ1-3; no definite D call. V lost 4 bases and J lost 4, with 6 bases in between. This CDR3 is built from 12 residues. The germline gives CDR1 SGHNT, CDR2 YYREEE (reference sequence). CDR3 loop: CASSTPGNTIYF. The DNA of the CDR3 is TGTGCCAGCAGCACCCCGGGAAACACCATATATTTT.

In DNA form, the CDR3 reads TGTGCCAGCAGTTTATCAGGATTCAACACTGAAGCTTTCTTT. This gives the protein CASSLSGFNTEAFF. J is TRBJ1-1 and V is TRBV28; D remains ambiguous. The germline V gene encodes CDR1 MDHEN and CDR2 SYDVKM. The V end was cut by 1 base, the J end by 2 bases, with 8 bases between. The CDR3 contains 14 residues.

The J gene is TRBJ2-1, the V gene TRBV15; TRBD2 might be the D (6 bases). The V end lost 0 bases, the J end lost 1 base, and 13 bases lay between the germline ends. Per germline, CDR1 LNHNV and CDR2 YYDKDF (reference sequence). The CDR3 spans 17 residues. CDR3 DNA sequence: TGTGCCACCAGCAGAGATAGGAGGGGAAGGTCCTACAATGAGCAGTTCTTC. This codes for CATSRDRRGRSYNEQFF. The full variable domain, in which reference TRBV15 and TRBJ2-1 provide the parts outside the CDR3, is DAMVIQNPRYQVTQFGKPVTLSCSQTLNHNVMYWYQQKSSQAPKLLFHYYDKDFNNEADTPDNFQSRRPNTSFCFLDIRSPGLGDTAMYLCATSRDRRGRSYNEQFFGPGTRLTVL.

This sequence joins TRBV5-1 and TRBJ1-2; no firm D call. Trimming removed 2 bases from V and 2 bases from J, with 10 bases in between. Per germline, CDR1 SGHRS and CDR2 YFSETQ. There are 14 residues in the CDR3. Written as DNA, the CDR3 is TGCGCCAGCAGCTTCTCGGCTGGGAACTATGGCTACACCTTC. Amino acids: CASSFSAGNYGYTF.

The genes are TRBV9 and TRBJ1-5, with D possibly being TRBD1 (5 bases). V lost 0 bases and J lost 0, with 7 bases in between. Germline V lookup: CDR1 SGDLS, CDR2 YYNGEE. This CDR3 region has 15 residues. Here the CDR3 reads CASSVGRDSNQPQHF. The CDR3 DNA reads TGTGCCAGCAGCGTAGGCAGGGATAGCAATCAGCCCCAGCATTTT.

The chain carries TRBV7-2 and TRBJ1-5; D not certain. Germline values: CDR1 SGHTA, CDR2 FQGNSA. With 5 bases removed from V and 5 bases from J, the gap between germline ends came to 10 bases. The CDR3 runs 13 residues. Here the CDR3 DNA reads TGTGCCAGCAGCCCCCCGGGGTATCAGCCCCAGCATTTT. Its translation is CASSPPGYQPQHF.

CDR3: CASSPTGQGQETQYF. CDR3 nucleotides: TGTGCCAGCTCACCGACGGGACAGGGACAAGAGACCCAGTACTTC. The chain combines TRBV18 with TRBJ2-5; 9 bases agree with TRBD1. The trim removed 3 bases at V and 2 bases at J, leaving 4 bases unmatched. The CDR3 loop spans 15 amino acids. Germline V gives CDR1 KGHSH, CDR2 LQKENI.

The chain employs TRBV6-1 and TRBJ1-2; weak D call: TRBD1 (6 bases). The germline V gene has CDR1 MNHNS and CDR2 SASEGT. Trimming cost V 6 bases and J 3 bases, with 17 bases left between them. The CDR3 consists of 15 residues. The CDR3 DNA sequence: TGTGCCAGCAGCCTGGACCCAGGGGTCCACTATGGCTACACCTTC. Its protein product is CASSLDPGVHYGYTF.

With regard to this clone: The junction and the germline gene differ at one end; a read error may be behind it. The chain joins TRBV4-1 to TRBJ2-5; TRBD1 is a possible D gene (6 bases). Germline assignment: CDR1 MGHRA and CDR2 YSYEKL. The CDR3 loop spans 11 amino acids. CDR3 loop: CAGSQGETQYF. As DNA, the CDR3 is TGCGCCGGCAGCCAGGGGGAGACCCAGTACTTC.

CDR3 DNA sequence: TGTGCCAGTAGTATGGGCGGGGCCGCAGATACGCAGTATTTT. Translating it yields CASSMGGAADTQYF. This rearrangement joins TRBV19 to TRBJ2-3; weak D call: TRBD2 (6 bases). This CDR3 is 14 amino acids long. Trimming pared 3 bases from V and 4 bases from J, leaving 11 bases between. Germline values: CDR1 LNHDA, CDR2 SQIVND (reference sequence).

The CDR3 sequence is CAWSAGQGPGNTIYF. As DNA, the CDR3 is TGTGCCTGGAGTGCGGGACAGGGACCTGGAAACACCATATATTTT. The rearrangement joins TRBV30 to TRBJ1-3, with 9 bases lining up with TRBD1. The trim removed 1 base at V and 2 bases at J, leaving 3 bases unmatched. This CDR3 comprises 15 residues. Germline V gene lookup returns CDR1 GTSNPN and CDR2 SVGIG (reference sequence).

The CDR3 here is CASSEAANQPQHF. The CDR3 nucleotides read TGTGCCAGCAGTGAAGCCGCTAATCAGCCCCAGCATTTT. J is TRBJ1-5 and V is TRBV2; the D is unclear. V was shortened by 0 bases and J by 4 bases, with 4 bases between the two germline ends. The germline V gene has CDR1 SNHLY and CDR2 FYNNEI. The CDR3 extends over 13 amino acids.

V usage is TRBV20-1 and J usage is TRBJ1-2; 7 positions match TRBD1. The germline CDR1 and CDR2 sequences are DFQATT and SNEGSKA (reference sequence). This CDR3 has 11 amino acids. Unmatched junction bases numbered 1, after V lost 5 bases and J lost 4 bases. In DNA, the CDR3 is TGCAGTGCTTGGGACAGCTATGGCTACACCTTC. Protein product: CSAWDSYGYTF.

The chain uses TRBV30 and TRBJ2-7, with 8 bases aligning to TRBD1. Trimming cost V 1 base and J 0 bases; bases outside gene matches: 14. The CDR3 totals 18 residues. Germline values: CDR1 GTSNPN, CDR2 SVGIG (reference sequence). This CDR3 reads CAWSDLGGQVFPSYEQYF. Written as DNA, the CDR3 is TGTGCCTGGAGTGATTTAGGGGGACAGGTATTCCCCTCCTACGAGCAGTACTTC.

The gene calls are TRBV19 and TRBJ1-1; D is unresolved. The CDR3 length is 14 residues. Germline-derived CDR1 and CDR2 are LNHDA and SQIVND (reference sequence). V lost 5 bases and J lost 4, with 14 bases in between. The CDR3 spells CASSVLGVGTEAFF. The DNA of the CDR3 is TGTGCCAGTAGTGTGCTGGGAGTGGGCACTGAAGCTTTCTTT.

The V gene is TRBV28, the J gene TRBJ1-2; perhaps TRBD1 as D (5 bases). With 4 bases removed from V and 8 bases from J, the gap between germline ends came to 17 bases. The CDR3 spans 14 residues. Germline assignment: CDR1 MDHEN and CDR2 SYDVKM. CDR3 nucleotide sequence: TGTGCCAGCAGTTCCGAGGGACTTAGTCGAGGCTACACCTTC. Its translation: CASSSEGLSRGYTF.